The rows below give T cell receptor beta chains drawn from one sample of a study of cytomegalovirus exposure and HLA in healthy donors. TCRdb's copy holds only in-frame clones and misses some; the assay was immunoSEQ multiplex PCR. In the table there are around 130,000 clones, about 84% of which are singletons. Material: PBMCs. The receptor source for this set is a boy younger than 18 in good health and CMV-seronegative. Each CDR3 is given with its conserved first and last residue. D genes are given only for firm matches. Only part of the rows carry a size: once, few, many, or a class if the clone is expanded.

j_gene,abundance,v_gene,d_gene,CDR3aa,CDR3nt
TRBJ2-5,few,TRBV7-9,TRBD2,CASSLGLAGAETQYF,TGTGCCAGCAGCTTGGGACTAGCGGGAGCTGAGACCCAGTACTTC
TRBJ2-2,.,TRBV10-3,.,CAISPGVGPTGELFF,TGTGCCATCAGCCCGGGGGTCGGTCCGACCGGGGAGCTGTTTTTT
TRBJ2-1,.,TRBV7-2,TRBD1,CASSSPGQSYNEQFF,TGTGCCAGCAGCTCACCGGGACAGTCATACAATGAGCAGTTCTTC
TRBJ1-5,.,TRBV15,.,CATSRDRQASNQPQHF,TGTGCCACCAGCAGAGACAGGCAGGCCAGCAATCAGCCCCAGCATTTT
TRBJ1-2,few,TRBV15,.,CATSPNFARGYGYTF,TGTGCCACCAGCCCTAACTTCGCCAGGGGCTATGGCTACACCTTC
TRBJ2-1,.,TRBV11-3,TRBD2,CASSLVSSGIEQFF,TGTGCCAGCAGCTTAGTGTCTAGCGGGATTGAGCAGTTCTTC
TRBJ1-2,few,TRBV7-9,.,CASSFGGYGGYTF,TGTGCCAGCAGCTTCGGAGGGTACGGCGGCTACACCTTC
TRBJ2-4,.,TRBV29-1,TRBD1,CSVVQGAAKNIQYF,TGCAGCGTTGTACAGGGGGCGGCCAAAAACATTCAGTACTTC
TRBJ2-2,.,TRBV27,TRBD2,CASSRGGAGSYTGELFF,TGTGCCAGCAGTCGCGGGGGGGCGGGAAGTTATACCGGGGAGCTGTTTTTT
TRBJ2-7,.,TRBV27,TRBD1,CASNYKGDRNYEQYF,TGTGCCAGCAACTACAAGGGGGACAGGAACTACGAGCAGTACTTC
TRBJ1-6,.,TRBV6-6,.,CASRVGSPQGPLHF,TGTGCCAGCAGGGTCGGTAGTCCCCAGGGACCCCTCCACTTT
TRBJ1-4,.,TRBV5-5,.,CASSEEGVTNEKLFF,TGTGCCAGCAGCGAAGAGGGGGTAACTAATGAAAAACTGTTTTTT
TRBJ1-1,.,TRBV15,.,CATSIRYTEAFF,TGTGCCACCAGCATCCGGTACACTGAAGCTTTCTTT
TRBJ2-1,once,TRBV7-2,TRBD2,CASSQPHPGRDEQFF,TGTGCCAGCAGCCAACCTCATCCAGGGAGGGATGAGCAGTTCTTC
TRBJ2-7,.,TRBV6-5,.,CASSYGPGSREQYF,TGTGCCAGCAGTTATGGGCCGGGGTCCCGAGAGCAGTACTTC
TRBJ2-1,.,TRBV4-1,.,CASSEGLRGAGGEQFF,TGCGCCAGCAGCGAGGGTCTCCGCGGAGCCGGGGGTGAGCAGTTCTTC
TRBJ2-5,.,TRBV6-1,.,CASSQSLPGETQYF,TGTGCCAGCAGTCAGAGCCTCCCCGGGGAGACCCAGTACTTC
TRBJ2-7,.,TRBV6-6,.,CASSYDPPGSREQYF,TGTGCCAGCAGTTATGATCCCCCGGGGAGTCGAGAGCAGTACTTC
TRBJ2-1,.,TRBV19,.,CASSTRRGPNNEQFF,TGTGCCAGTAGTACTCGCAGGGGCCCTAACAATGAGCAGTTCTTC
TRBJ2-7,.,TRBV2,.,CASSGYRQSSYEQYF,TGTGCCAGCAGTGGTTACAGACAGAGCTCCTACGAGCAGTACTTC
TRBJ1-2,.,TRBV19,.,CASDTYYGYTF,TGTGCCAGTGACACTTACTATGGCTACACCTTC
TRBJ2-7,.,TRBV5-6,.,CASSPRARGIHEQYF,TGTGCCAGCAGCCCCAGGGCTAGGGGAATACACGAGCAGTACTTC
TRBJ2-5,.,TRBV6-5,.,CASSYSTGVKETQYF,TGTGCCAGCAGTTACTCAACGGGGGTAAAAGAGACCCAGTACTTC
TRBJ2-3,.,TRBV28,TRBD2,CASSPPAGTSGRDTDTQYF,TGTGCCAGCAGTCCCCCGGCGGGGACTAGCGGGAGGGACACAGATACGCAGTATTTT
TRBJ2-7,.,TRBV4-2,.,CASSQDVRRSYEQYF,TGTGCCAGCAGCCAAGATGTCCGTCGCTCCTACGAGCAGTACTTC
TRBJ2-7,.,TRBV29-1,.,CSVDIAYEQYF,TGCAGCGTTGATATTGCCTACGAGCAGTACTTC
TRBJ2-7,.,TRBV9,.,CASSEGQGISYEQYF,TGTGCCAGCAGCGAGGGGCAGGGGATCTCCTACGAGCAGTACTTC
TRBJ1-5,.,TRBV4-1,TRBD1,CASSQDRGAQPQHF,TGCGCCAGCAGCCAAGACAGGGGGGCTCAGCCCCAGCATTTT
TRBJ2-7,.,TRBV5-1,TRBD1,CASSSTDRGEQYF,TGCGCCAGCAGCTCAACGGACAGGGGCGAGCAGTACTTC
TRBJ2-3,.,TRBV5-4,TRBD2,CASSTRTSGTDTQYF,TGTGCCAGCAGCACTAGGACTAGCGGCACAGATACGCAGTATTTT
TRBJ1-4,.,TRBV6-5,.,CASSYSGSQKLFF,TGTGCCAGCAGTTACTCGGGCTCCCAAAAACTGTTTTTT
TRBJ2-3,.,TRBV2,.,CASTYDTQYF,TGTGCCAGCACTTATGATACGCAGTATTTT
TRBJ2-3,.,TRBV18,TRBD1,CASSPPGGQGDTHTQYF,TGTGCCAGCTCACCACCGGGGGGACAGGGTGATACTCATACGCAGTATTTT
TRBJ2-5,.,TRBV4-2,TRBD2,CASSPSLPSGRAQETQYF,TGTGCCAGCAGCCCGTCACTTCCTAGCGGGAGGGCACAAGAGACCCAGTACTTC
TRBJ2-1,.,TRBV5-4,.,CASSFSHSYNEQFF,TGTGCCAGCAGCTTTTCCCACTCCTACAATGAGCAGTTCTTC
TRBJ2-1,.,TRBV5-6,TRBD2,CASSPELATVGWGSEQFF,TGTGCCAGCAGCCCCGAACTAGCGACCGTGGGATGGGGGAGTGAGCAGTTCTTC
TRBJ2-7,once,TRBV9,.,CASSVGSDRSYEQYF,TGTGCCAGCAGCGTAGGGTCCGACAGGTCCTACGAGCAGTACTTC
TRBJ2-7,.,TRBV20-1,.,CSASAPDEQYF,TGCAGTGCTAGCGCCCCGGACGAGCAGTACTTC
TRBJ2-1,.,TRBV15,TRBD2,CATSGDSGRPENNEQFF,TGTGCCACCAGCGGGGATAGCGGGAGGCCCGAAAACAATGAGCAGTTCTTC
TRBJ2-7,.,TRBV27,TRBD1,CASSSIGTGGPYEQYF,TGTGCCAGCAGTTCGATCGGGACAGGCGGTCCCTACGAGCAGTACTTC
TRBJ2-3,.,TRBV5-1,.,CASSLDPGRTDTQYF,TGCGCCAGCAGCTTGGATCCGGGTCGGACAGATACGCAGTATTTT
TRBJ2-6,.,TRBV5-8,.,CASSFRGAGANVLTF,TGTGCCAGCAGCTTCAGGGGCGCTGGGGCCAACGTCCTGACTTTC
TRBJ2-2,.,TRBV19,TRBD2,CASRPGLVSGELFF,TGTGCCAGTAGACCGGGACTAGTCTCCGGGGAGCTGTTTTTT
TRBJ2-3,.,TRBV6-5,.,CASSLGRDFAQYF,TGTGCCAGCAGTTTAGGAAGGGACTTCGCCCAGTATTTT
TRBJ1-1,few,TRBV6-5,.,CASIPTRGVNTEAFF,TGTGCCAGCATTCCCACGCGGGGCGTGAACACTGAAGCTTTCTTT
TRBJ1-3,.,TRBV7-2,TRBD1,CASSLDAGGGNTIYF,TGTGCCAGCAGCTTAGACGCAGGGGGCGGAAACACCATATATTTT
TRBJ2-1,.,TRBV2,TRBD2,CASSEGTSGYNEQFF,TGTGCCAGCAGTGAAGGCACTAGCGGGTACAATGAGCAGTTCTTC
TRBJ1-5,once,TRBV27,.,CASSLRREGQPQHF,TGTGCCAGCAGTTTACGCAGGGAAGGTCAGCCCCAGCATTTT
TRBJ2-4,.,TRBV15,.,CATSSDKGTGLAKNIQYF,TGTGCCACCAGCAGTGATAAGGGAACGGGATTAGCCAAAAACATTCAGTACTTC
TRBJ1-2,.,TRBV7-2,.,CASSLGRQRPYTF,TGTGCCAGCAGCTTAGGCAGACAGAGGCCGTACACCTTC
TRBJ1-5,.,TRBV19,TRBD1,CASSIPGGGQPQHF,TGTGCCAGTAGTATCCCAGGGGGCGGACAGCCCCAGCATTTT
TRBJ1-5,few,TRBV6-1,TRBD1,CASSVDRGDGQPQHF,TGTGCCAGCAGTGTAGACAGGGGGGACGGTCAGCCCCAGCATTTT